This entry concerns a single T cell receptor beta chain. The sample comes from a study of blood T cell repertoires in COVID-19. V gave up 0 bases and J gave up 0 bases, with 13 bases separating them. The CDR3 spans 16 residues. Germline V gene sequence: CDR1 SGHNT, CDR2 YYREEE (reference sequence). Data came from immunoSEQ multiplex PCR; TCRdb stores just in-frame clones and leaves some out. This sample has around 120,000 clones, with around 87% found just once. The receptor's source is a woman aged 60-70 years with COVID-19, enrolled during active disease. The rearrangement links TRBV5-4 to TRBJ2-7, with D possibly TRBD1 on 5 matching bases. Sequenced input: peripheral blood. DNA for the CDR3: TGTGCCAGCAGCTTGGGTAAACGGACAAGCTCCTACGAGCAGTACTTC. Translating gives CASSLGKRTSSYEQYF.